This T cell receptor (beta chain) is from a study of blood T cell repertoires in COVID-19. Across the whole study: Sites in the United States, Italy and Spain provided acute and convalescent COVID-19 samples. PBMCs, B-cell-depleted T cells, or T cells provided the cDNA or gDNA that made up the material.

In the authors' workflow: Reference gene primer amplification yielded estimated nucleated cell counts. Generated by immunoSEQ multiplex PCR, the TCRdb table keeps only in-frame clones and is missing some. That table gives V, J and clone size, and the DNA gave D and trimming. The table includes about 77,000 clones, about nine tenths detected once. The CDR3 is 13 residues long. Germline CDR1 reads LNHDA; CDR2 reads SQIVND (reference sequence). Trimming stripped 3 bases from V and 6 bases from J, with 6 bases between. Sequenced: peripheral blood. This chain links TRBV19 with TRBJ2-6; D is ambiguous. The TCR was taken from a woman of 80 years or more with active or convalescent COVID-19. The CDR3 region is CASSMGLANVLTF. The CDR3 DNA follows: TGTGCCAGTAGTATGGGCCTGGCCAACGTCCTGACTTTC.